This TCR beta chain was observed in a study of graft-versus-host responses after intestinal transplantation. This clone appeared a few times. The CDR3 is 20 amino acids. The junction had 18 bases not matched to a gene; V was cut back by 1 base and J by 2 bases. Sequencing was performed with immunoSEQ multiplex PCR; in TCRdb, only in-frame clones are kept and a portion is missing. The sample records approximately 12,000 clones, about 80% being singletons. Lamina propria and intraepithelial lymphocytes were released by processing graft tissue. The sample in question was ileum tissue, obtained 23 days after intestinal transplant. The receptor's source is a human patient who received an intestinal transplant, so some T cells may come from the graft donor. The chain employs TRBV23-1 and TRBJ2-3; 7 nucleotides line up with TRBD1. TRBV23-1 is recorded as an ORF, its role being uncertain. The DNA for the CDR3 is TGCGCCAGCAGTCAATTTCCCGCGATAAAACAGGGGTCCTACACAGATACGCAGTATTTT. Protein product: CASSQFPAIKQGSYTDTQYF.